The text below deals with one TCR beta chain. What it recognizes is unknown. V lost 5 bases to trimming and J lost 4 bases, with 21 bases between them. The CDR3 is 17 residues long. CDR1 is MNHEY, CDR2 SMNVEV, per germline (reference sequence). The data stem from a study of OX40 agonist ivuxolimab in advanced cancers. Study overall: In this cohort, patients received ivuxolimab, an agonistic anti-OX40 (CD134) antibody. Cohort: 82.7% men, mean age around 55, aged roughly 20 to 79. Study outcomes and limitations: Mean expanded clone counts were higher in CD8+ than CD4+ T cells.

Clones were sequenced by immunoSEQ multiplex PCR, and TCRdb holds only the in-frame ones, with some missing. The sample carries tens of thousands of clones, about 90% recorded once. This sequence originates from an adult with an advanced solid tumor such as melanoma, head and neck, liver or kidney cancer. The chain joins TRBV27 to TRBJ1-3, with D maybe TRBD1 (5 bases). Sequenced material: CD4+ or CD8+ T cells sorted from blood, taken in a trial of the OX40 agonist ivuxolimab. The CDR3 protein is CASSPQIGEHPGNTIYF. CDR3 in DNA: TGTGCCAGCAGTCCTCAGATAGGGGAGCACCCCGGAAACACCATATATTTT.